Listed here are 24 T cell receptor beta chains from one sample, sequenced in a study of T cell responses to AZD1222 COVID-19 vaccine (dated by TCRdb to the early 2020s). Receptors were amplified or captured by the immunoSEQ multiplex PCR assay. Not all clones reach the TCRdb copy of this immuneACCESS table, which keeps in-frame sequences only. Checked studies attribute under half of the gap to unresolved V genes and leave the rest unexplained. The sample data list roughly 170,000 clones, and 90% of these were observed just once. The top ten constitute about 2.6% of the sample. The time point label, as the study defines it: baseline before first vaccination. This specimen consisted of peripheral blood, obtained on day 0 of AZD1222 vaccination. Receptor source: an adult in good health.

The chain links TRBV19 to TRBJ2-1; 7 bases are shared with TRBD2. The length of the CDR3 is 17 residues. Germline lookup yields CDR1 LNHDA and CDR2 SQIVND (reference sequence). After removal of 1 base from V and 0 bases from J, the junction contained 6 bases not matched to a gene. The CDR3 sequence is CASSIVWRGSSYNEQFF. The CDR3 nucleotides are TGTGCCAGTAGTATAGTTTGGCGGGGGAGCTCCTACAATGAGCAGTTCTTC.

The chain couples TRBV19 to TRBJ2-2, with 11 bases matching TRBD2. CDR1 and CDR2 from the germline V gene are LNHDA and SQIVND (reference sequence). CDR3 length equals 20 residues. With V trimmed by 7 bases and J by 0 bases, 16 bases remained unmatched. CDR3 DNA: TGTGCCAGTACCTCATTAACCGCTAGCGGGGGGCCGGCGAACACCGGGGAGCTGTTTTTT. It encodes CASTSLTASGGPANTGELFF.

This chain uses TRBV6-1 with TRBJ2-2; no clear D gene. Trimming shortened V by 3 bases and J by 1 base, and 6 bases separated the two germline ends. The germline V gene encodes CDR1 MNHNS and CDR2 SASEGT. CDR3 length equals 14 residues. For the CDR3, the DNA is TGTGCCAGCAGTGATTGGGGGAACACCGGGGAGCTGTTTTTT. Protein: CASSDWGNTGELFF.

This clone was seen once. CDR3 nucleotide sequence: TGTGCCAGCAGTTCGAGCGGGGGGGCCACAGATACGCAGTATTTT. Its translation is CASSSSGGATDTQYF. The gene calls are TRBV6-4 and TRBJ2-3, with 10 bases fitting TRBD2. The germline V gene has CDR1 MRHNA and CDR2 SNTAGT. This CDR3 is built from 15 residues. The V segment lost 5 bases and the J segment 2 bases; nucleotides outside the gene matches: 4.

CDR3: CASSLAGGGNYGYTF. As DNA, the CDR3 is TGCGCCAGCAGCTTGGCCGGCGGGGGGAACTATGGCTACACCTTC. The chain uses TRBV5-1 and TRBJ1-2; maybe TRBD1 (5 bases). Trimming shortened V by 0 bases and J by 2 bases, and 11 bases separated the two germline ends. Germline CDR1 is SGHRS and CDR2 is YFSETQ. The CDR3 is 15 residues long. The entire variable domain, with the rest obtained from reference TRBV5-1 and TRBJ1-2, is as follows: KAGVTQTPRYLIKTRGQQVTLSCSPISGHRSVSWYQQTPGQGLQFLFEYFSETQRNKGNFPGRFSGRQFSNSRSEMNVSTLELGDSALYLCASSLAGGGNYGYTFGSGTRLTVV.

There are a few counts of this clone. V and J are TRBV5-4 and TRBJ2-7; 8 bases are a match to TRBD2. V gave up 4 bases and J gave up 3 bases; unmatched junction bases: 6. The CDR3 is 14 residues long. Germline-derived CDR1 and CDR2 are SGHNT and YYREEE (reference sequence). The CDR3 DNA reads TGTGCCAGCAGCACGGGGGGGTGGAACTACGAGCAGTACTTC. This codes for CASSTGGWNYEQYF.

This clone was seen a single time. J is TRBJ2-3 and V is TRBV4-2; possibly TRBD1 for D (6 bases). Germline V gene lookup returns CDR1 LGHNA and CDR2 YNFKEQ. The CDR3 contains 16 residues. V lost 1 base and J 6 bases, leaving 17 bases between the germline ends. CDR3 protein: CASSQGWDITDDTQYF. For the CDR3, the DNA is TGTGCCAGCAGCCAAGGGTGGGACATCACGGATGATACGCAGTATTTT.

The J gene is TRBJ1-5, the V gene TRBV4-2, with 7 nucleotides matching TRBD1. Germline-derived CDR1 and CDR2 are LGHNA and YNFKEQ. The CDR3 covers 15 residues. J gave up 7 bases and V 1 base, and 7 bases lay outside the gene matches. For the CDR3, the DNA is TGTGCCAGCAGCCAAGGGACAGGAAGAGACCAGCCCCAGCATTTT. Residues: CASSQGTGRDQPQHF.

The CDR3: CASSIIQNEKLFF. The CDR3 bases are TGTGCCAGTAGTATTATCCAGAATGAAAAACTGTTTTTT. The chain carries TRBV19 and TRBJ1-4, with no clear D. Between the trimmed V and J ends, which lost 3 bases and 5 bases, there was a span of 7 bases. The CDR3 runs to 13 residues. Germline CDR1 and CDR2: LNHDA and SQIVND (reference sequence).

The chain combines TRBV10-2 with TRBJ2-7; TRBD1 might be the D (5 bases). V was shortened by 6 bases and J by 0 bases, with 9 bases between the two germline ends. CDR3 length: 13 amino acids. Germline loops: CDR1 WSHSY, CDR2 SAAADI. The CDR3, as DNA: TGCGCCAGCAGGGACATTGACTCCTACGAGCAGTACTTC. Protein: CASRDIDSYEQYF.

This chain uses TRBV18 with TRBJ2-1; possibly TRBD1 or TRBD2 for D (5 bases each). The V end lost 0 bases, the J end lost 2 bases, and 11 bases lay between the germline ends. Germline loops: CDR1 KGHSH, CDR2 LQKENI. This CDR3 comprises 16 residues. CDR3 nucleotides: TGTGCCAGCTCACCACCGAGGGGATCCCCCTACAATGAGCAGTTCTTC. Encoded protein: CASSPPRGSPYNEQFF.

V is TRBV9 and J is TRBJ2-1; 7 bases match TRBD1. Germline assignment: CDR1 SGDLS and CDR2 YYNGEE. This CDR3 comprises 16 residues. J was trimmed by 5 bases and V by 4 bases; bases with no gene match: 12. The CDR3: CASSPRGQADHNEQFF. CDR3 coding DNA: TGTGCCAGCAGCCCTCGAGGACAGGCGGATCACAATGAGCAGTTCTTC.

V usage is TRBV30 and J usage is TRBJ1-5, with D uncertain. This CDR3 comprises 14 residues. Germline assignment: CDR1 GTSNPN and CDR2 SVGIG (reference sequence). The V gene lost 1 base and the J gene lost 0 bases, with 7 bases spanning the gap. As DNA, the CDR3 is TGTGCCTGGAGTGCGGACGGTAGCAATCAGCCCCAGCATTTT. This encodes CAWSADGSNQPQHF. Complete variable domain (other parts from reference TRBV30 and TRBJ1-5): SQTIHQWPATLVQPVGSPLSLECTVEGTSNPNLYWYRQAAGRGLQLLFYSVGIGQISSEVPQNLSASRPQDRQFILSSKKLLLSDSGFYLCAWSADGSNQPQHFGDGTRLSIL.

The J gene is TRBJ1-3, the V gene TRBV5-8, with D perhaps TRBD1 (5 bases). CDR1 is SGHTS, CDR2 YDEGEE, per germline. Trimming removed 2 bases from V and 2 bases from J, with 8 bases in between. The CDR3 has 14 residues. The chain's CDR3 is CASSLGGAGNTIYF. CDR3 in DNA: TGTGCCAGCAGCTTAGGAGGGGCTGGAAACACCATATATTTT.

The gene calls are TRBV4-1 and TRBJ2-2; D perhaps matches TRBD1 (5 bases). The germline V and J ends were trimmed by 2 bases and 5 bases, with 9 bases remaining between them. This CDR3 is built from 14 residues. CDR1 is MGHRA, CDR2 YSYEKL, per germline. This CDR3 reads CASSQKGQTGELFF. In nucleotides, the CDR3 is TGCGCCAGCAGCCAAAAAGGACAAACCGGGGAGCTGTTTTTT.

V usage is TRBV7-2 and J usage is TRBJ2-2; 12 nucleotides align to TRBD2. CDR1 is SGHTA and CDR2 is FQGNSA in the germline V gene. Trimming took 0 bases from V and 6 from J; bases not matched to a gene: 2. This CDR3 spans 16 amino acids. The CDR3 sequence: CASSLALAGGPGELFF. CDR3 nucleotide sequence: TGTGCCAGCAGCTTAGCACTAGCGGGGGGACCCGGGGAGCTGTTTTTT.

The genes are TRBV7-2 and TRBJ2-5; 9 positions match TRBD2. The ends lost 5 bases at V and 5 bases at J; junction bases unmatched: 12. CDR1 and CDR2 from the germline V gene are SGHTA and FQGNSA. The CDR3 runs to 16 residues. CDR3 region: CASSLDTGTSLETQYF. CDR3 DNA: TGTGCCAGCAGCCTCGACACCGGGACTAGCCTGGAGACCCAGTACTTC.

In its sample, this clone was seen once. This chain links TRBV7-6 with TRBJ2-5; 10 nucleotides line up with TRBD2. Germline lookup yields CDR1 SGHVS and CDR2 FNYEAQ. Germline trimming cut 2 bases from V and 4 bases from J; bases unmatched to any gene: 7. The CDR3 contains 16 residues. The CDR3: CASSLRPSGGGETQYF. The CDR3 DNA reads TGTGCCAGCAGCTTAAGGCCCAGCGGGGGGGGAGAGACCCAGTACTTC.

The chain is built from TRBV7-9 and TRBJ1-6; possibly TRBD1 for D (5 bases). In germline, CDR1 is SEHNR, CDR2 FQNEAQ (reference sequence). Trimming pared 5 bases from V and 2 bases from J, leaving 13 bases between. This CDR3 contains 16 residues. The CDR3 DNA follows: TGTGCCAGCAGCCCCCTCGGGGGAACCTATAATTCACCCCTCCACTTT. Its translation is CASSPLGGTYNSPLHF.

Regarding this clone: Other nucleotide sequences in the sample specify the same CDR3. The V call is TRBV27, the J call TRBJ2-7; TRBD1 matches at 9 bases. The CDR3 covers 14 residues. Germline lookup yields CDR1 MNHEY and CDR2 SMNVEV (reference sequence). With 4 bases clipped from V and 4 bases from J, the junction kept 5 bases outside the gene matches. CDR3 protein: CASSSTGGKYEQYF. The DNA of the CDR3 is TGTGCCAGCAGTTCTACAGGGGGCAAATACGAGCAGTACTTC.

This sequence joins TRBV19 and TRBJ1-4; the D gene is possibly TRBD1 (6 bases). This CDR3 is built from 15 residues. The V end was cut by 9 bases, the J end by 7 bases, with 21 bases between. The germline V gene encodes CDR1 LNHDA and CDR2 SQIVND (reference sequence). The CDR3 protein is CASRKGDRGGEKLFF. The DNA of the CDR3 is TGTGCCAGCCGTAAGGGGGACCGGGGCGGTGAAAAACTGTTTTTT.

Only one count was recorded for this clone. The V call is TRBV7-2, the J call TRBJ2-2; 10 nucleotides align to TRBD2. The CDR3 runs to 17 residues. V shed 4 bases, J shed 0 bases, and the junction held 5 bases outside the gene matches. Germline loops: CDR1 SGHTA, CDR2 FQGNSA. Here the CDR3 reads CASSWLAGGTNTGELFF. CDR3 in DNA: TGTGCCAGCAGCTGGTTAGCGGGGGGTACGAACACCGGGGAGCTGTTTTTT.

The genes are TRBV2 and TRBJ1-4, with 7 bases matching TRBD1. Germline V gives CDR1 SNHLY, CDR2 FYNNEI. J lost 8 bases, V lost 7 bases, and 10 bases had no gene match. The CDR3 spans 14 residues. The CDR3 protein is CASTGTAFGEKLFF. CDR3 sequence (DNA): TGTGCCAGCACTGGGACAGCCTTTGGGGAAAAACTGTTTTTT.

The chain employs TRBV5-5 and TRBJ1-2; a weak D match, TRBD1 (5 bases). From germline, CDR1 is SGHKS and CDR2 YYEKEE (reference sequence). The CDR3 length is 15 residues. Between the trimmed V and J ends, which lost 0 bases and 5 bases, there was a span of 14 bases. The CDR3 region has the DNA TGTGCCAGCAGCTTGGAGGCGGGATCAGGGTATGGCTACACCTTC. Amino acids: CASSLEAGSGYGYTF.